This is a list of T cell receptor beta chains from one sample in a study of T cells in Graves' hyperthyroidism and ophthalmopathy. TCRdb re-derived calls from the multiplex PCR reads in MiXCR, one entry per CDR3 protein. The sample shows 550,000 to 700,000 distinct CDR3 sequences, about 45% of them seen only once. Sample: peripheral blood or thyroid tissue (not recorded which). The receptors originated from an adult woman with Graves' disease, either hyperthyroidism or ophthalmopathy (not recorded which). Both conserved end residues are part of each CDR3. A D gene is named only where the DNA matches it firmly. Clone size, where shown, is once, few, many, or a class for clones that have expanded.

d_gene	abundance	v_gene	j_gene	CDR3nt	CDR3aa
TRBD1	many	TRBV12-3/TRBV12-4	TRBJ2-7	TGTGCCAGCAGTGATTCCGGGACAGGGGGCTACGAGCAGTACTTC	CASSDSGTGGYEQYF
.	many	TRBV6-1	TRBJ1-1	TGTGCCAGCAGTGTGACATCTATGAACACTGAAGCTTTCTTT	CASSVTSMNTEAFF
.	.	TRBV5-8	TRBJ1-2	TGTGCCAGCAGCTTGGACACAACCTATGGCTACACCTTC	CASSLDTTYGYTF
TRBD1	.	TRBV11-2	TRBJ2-7	TGTGCCAGCAACAACGGGACAGGGAGCTACGAGCAGTACTTC	CASNNGTGSYEQYF
.	.	TRBV20-1	TRBJ1-4	TGCAGTGCCCCGGCAACTAATGAAAAACTGTTTTTT	CSAPATNEKLFF
.	.	TRBV6-4	TRBJ2-7	TGTGCCAGCAGTAGGTACAGTCTCGCCTTGTCGGGATCCTACGAGCAGTACTTC	CASSRYSLALSGSYEQYF
.	many	TRBV12-5	TRBJ2-2	TGTGCTAGTCGGGAGTCCGGGGAGCTGTTTTTT	CASRESGELFF
.	.	TRBV28	TRBJ2-5	TGTGCCAGCAGGGGGGACCGGCCGTCTGAGACCCAGTACTTC	CASRGDRPSETQYF
.	many	TRBV7-9	TRBJ1-1	TGTGCCAGCAGCTTGGCAACAGCCGAGAACACTGAAGCTTTCTTT	CASSLATAENTEAFF
.	.	TRBV6-6	TRBJ1-1	TGTGCCAGCAGTTATAGGACCGAAGCTTTCTTT	CASSYRTEAFF
TRBD1	.	TRBV10-3	TRBJ1-2	TGTGCCATCAGTGAGGAGGGGGCTGGCGGCTACACCTTC	CAISEEGAGGYTF
.	.	TRBV19	TRBJ1-5	TGTGCCAGTAGTATTCACGATCAGCCCCAGCATTTT	CASSIHDQPQHF
TRBD1	many	TRBV10-3	TRBJ2-5	TGTGCCGTGGGACAGGGGCAGGAGACCCAGTACTTC	CAVGQGQETQYF
.	.	TRBV19	TRBJ2-6	TGTGCCAGTAGTAGGACAGTGAACACTGGGGCCAACGTCCTGACTTTC	CASSRTVNTGANVLTF
.	many	TRBV14	TRBJ2-6	TGTGCCAGCAGCCCGCAACTAGGGTCCGGGGCCAACGTCCTGACTTTC	CASSPQLGSGANVLTF
.	.	TRBV5-1	TRBJ1-6	TGCGCCAGCAGCTACGGACAAGACAATTCACCCCTCCACTTT	CASSYGQDNSPLHF
.	many	TRBV24-1	TRBJ2-5	TGTGCCACCAGTGATTGGGGAAGCCAAGAGACCCAGTACTTC	CATSDWGSQETQYF
TRBD2	many	TRBV7-9	TRBJ2-7	TGTGCCAGCAGTCGAGGTGAAAGCGGGGAAAGCTCCTACGAGCAGTACTTC	CASSRGESGESSYEQYF
.	.	TRBV20-1	TRBJ2-7	TGCAGTGCTAGAAAGCGTCTAAACTCCTACGAGCAGTACTTC	CSARKRLNSYEQYF
TRBD2	few	TRBV20-1	TRBJ2-1	TGCAGTGCTCCGAAGGGACTAGCGGGAAGCAATGAGCAGTTCTTC	CSAPKGLAGSNEQFF
TRBD1	many	TRBV6-5	TRBJ1-2	TGTGCCAGCAGTTACGGGCAGGGGGTGGCTGGCTACACCTTC	CASSYGQGVAGYTF
.	.	TRBV12-3/TRBV12-4	TRBJ2-5	TGTGCCAGCAGCAGATCCCAGTACTTC	CASSRSQYF
.	.	TRBV7-2	TRBJ2-5	TGTGCCAGCAGCTTAGACCTAAAAGAGACCCAGTACTTC	CASSLDLKETQYF
.	.	TRBV2	TRBJ1-5	TGTGCCAGCAGTGAAGGGTTGGACAGCCCCCAGCATTTT	CASSEGLDSPQHF
TRBD1	many	TRBV7-9	TRBJ2-5	TGTGCCAGCACCTCCGGACAGGGGAGCGGGACCCAGTACTTC	CASTSGQGSGTQYF
.	many	TRBV5-1	TRBJ2-7	TGCGCCAGCAGCTTGCCGACTCGTAGCGCCTCGGGGGAGCAGTACTTC	CASSLPTRSASGEQYF
TRBD1	.	TRBV24-1	TRBJ2-3	TGTGCCACCAGCAGAACAGGGGCAGCAGATACGCAGTATTTT	CATSRTGAADTQYF
.	many	TRBV10-3	TRBJ2-7	TGTGCCATCAGTGAGGGAGGGGCAGGAGTTGATGCATACTTC	CAISEGGAGVDAYF
.	.	TRBV5-5	TRBJ1-2	TGTGCCAGCAGACAGGTGTCCTACGACTACACCTTC	CASRQVSYDYTF
.	many	TRBV7-2	TRBJ2-5	TGTGCCAGCAGCTTAGTGGGGATACGAGAGACCCAGTACTTC	CASSLVGIRETQYF
.	many	TRBV27	TRBJ1-5	TGTGCCAGCAGTTTCGGGGGACGGGGCAATCAGCCCCAGCATTTT	CASSFGGRGNQPQHF
TRBD1	many	TRBV5-8	TRBJ1-1	TGTGCCAGCAGCCGGGACAGCCGAGGAACTGAAGCTTTCTTT	CASSRDSRGTEAFF
.	.	TRBV2	TRBJ2-7	TGTGCCAGCAGTGAAACCCGGGGGCAGGGCATCTACGAGCAGTACTTC	CASSETRGQGIYEQYF
TRBD1	many	TRBV29-1	TRBJ1-6	TGCAGCGTTGGACAGGGCTGGGGGTCACCCCTCCACTTT	CSVGQGWGSPLHF
.	.	TRBV5-1	TRBJ2-7	TGTGCCAGCAGCTTCAAGGCGGGGAGTTACGAGCAGTACTTC	CASSFKAGSYEQYF
.	.	TRBV19	TRBJ2-2	TGTGCCAGCCAGCGGACCCCGAACACCGGGGAGCTGTTTTTT	CASQRTPNTGELFF
.	many	TRBV19	TRBJ2-7	TGTGCCAGTAGTATAGCACCGGGACGTCCCTACGAGCAGTACTTC	CASSIAPGRPYEQYF
.	.	TRBV19	TRBJ1-5	TGTGCCAGTACCCTGGTATGGAGCAATCAGCCCCAGCATTTT	CASTLVWSNQPQHF
TRBD1	.	TRBV7-8	TRBJ1-6	TGTGCCAGCAGCTTAGGAGGGACAGGGATTCGTTCACCCCTCCACTTT	CASSLGGTGIRSPLHF
.	few	TRBV27	TRBJ2-7	TGTGCCAGCAGTTTATCGACAGGCCACTACGAGCAGTACTTC	CASSLSTGHYEQYF